What follows is one T cell receptor beta chain and its context. Clones were sequenced by immunoSEQ multiplex PCR, and TCRdb holds only the in-frame ones, with some missing. The data show more than 95,000 clones, over 85% seen once. The data were obtained in a study of blood T cell repertoires in COVID-19. The germline V gene encodes CDR1 SGHNT and CDR2 YYREEE (reference sequence). V dropped 3 bases and J dropped 5; count of bases not matched to a gene: 4. This CDR3 has 14 amino acids. This sequence was found in a woman older than 75 in a cohort sampled during active COVID-19. The sample taken for sequencing was peripheral blood. The V gene is TRBV5-4, the J gene TRBJ1-2, with 10 positions matching TRBD1. The DNA for the CDR3 is TGTGCCAGCAGCTACCGACAGGGGGCGTATGGCTACACCTTC. Amino acids: CASSYRQGAYGYTF.